Shown below are 27 T cell receptor beta chains from a single sample sequenced in a study of T cell responses to AZD1222 COVID-19 vaccine. Clones were read by immunoSEQ multiplex PCR, and TCRdb kept only the in-frame ones, dropping some. The sample has over 100,000 clones, 85% to 90% seen once. The specimen comprised peripheral blood, sampled on day 0 of AZD1222 vaccination. The receptors stem from an adult in good health.

The rearrangement joins TRBV6-6 to TRBJ2-1, with D possibly being TRBD1 or TRBD2 (5 bases each). The CDR3 extends over 14 amino acids. V lost 7 bases to trimming and J lost 1 base, with 11 bases between them. Germline V gene data show CDR1 as MNHNY and CDR2 as SVGAGI (reference sequence). The CDR3 bases are TGTGCCAGCACTTCCGGGGCTTCCTACAATGAGCAGTTCTTC. It codes for CASTSGASYNEQFF.

This clone came up once. The chain joins TRBV18 to TRBJ2-1; 12 positions match TRBD2. Germline CDR1 is KGHSH and CDR2 is LQKENI. CDR3 length equals 18 residues. V trimming: 5 bases; J trimming: 1 base; junction bases outside the gene matches: 9. The CDR3 coding sequence is TGTGCCAGCTCAACACGACGTACTAGCGGGAGGTCCTACAATGAGCAGTTCTTC. It encodes CASSTRRTSGRSYNEQFF.

The rearrangement joins TRBV7-9 to TRBJ1-4, with TRBD1 identical over 7 bases. The CDR3 is 16 amino acids. Trimming at V came to 2 bases and at J to 3 bases, leaving 6 bases not matched to a gene. Germline values: CDR1 SEHNR, CDR2 FQNEAQ (reference sequence). CDR3 nucleotide sequence: TGTGCCAGCAGCTTACTTCACGGGACAGCTAATGAAAAACTGTTTTTT. Translation gives CASSLLHGTANEKLFF.

The chain employs TRBV24-1 and TRBJ2-7; 9 nucleotides match TRBD1. The CDR3 is 14 residues long. From germline, CDR1 is KGHDR and CDR2 SFDVKD. Trimming cost V 3 bases and J 2 bases; bases outside gene matches: 1. The CDR3 here is CATSDRTGAYEQYF. The CDR3 bases are TGTGCCACCAGTGATCGGACAGGGGCCTACGAGCAGTACTTC.

CDR3 sequence: CASSLTGELFF. CDR3 DNA sequence: TGTGCCAGCAGCTTAACCGGGGAGCTGTTTTTT. The chain employs TRBV11-2 and TRBJ2-2; no definite D call. Germline assignment: CDR1 SGHAT and CDR2 FQNNGV. V was clipped by 2 bases and J by 5 bases, with 0 bases between them. The CDR3 totals 11 residues.

V is TRBV5-1 and J is TRBJ2-5; a possible D gene is TRBD2 (5 bases). The V end was cut by 0 bases, the J end by 2 bases, with 14 bases between. The CDR3 is 16 amino acids. CDR1 and CDR2 (germline): SGHRS, YFSETQ. The CDR3 bases are TGCGCCAGCAGCTTGGGACGGGGATCGTTACAAGAGACCCAGTACTTC. It encodes CASSLGRGSLQETQYF.

This chain joins TRBV10-2 and TRBJ1-2, with D tentatively TRBD1 (6 bases). V gave up 10 bases and J gave up 6 bases, with 18 bases separating them. This CDR3 has 13 amino acids. Germline assignment: CDR1 WSHSY and CDR2 SAAADI. The CDR3 sequence: CAIKGWGQDGYTF. The CDR3 region has the DNA TGCGCCATCAAGGGGTGGGGGCAGGATGGCTACACCTTC.

The chain combines TRBV28 with TRBJ1-4, with TRBD1 matching over 7 bases. The length of the CDR3 is 15 residues. The germline V gene encodes CDR1 MDHEN and CDR2 SYDVKM. Losses at the gene ends were 5 bases for V and 6 bases for J; bases not matched to a gene: 9. CDR3: CASSPRQGPDEKLFF. In DNA, the CDR3 is TGTGCCAGCAGTCCCAGACAGGGACCTGATGAAAAACTGTTTTTT.

The chain employs TRBV7-6 and TRBJ1-2, with D uncertain. Germline V gene lookup returns CDR1 SGHVS and CDR2 FNYEAQ. Trimming cost V 1 base and J 7 bases, with 7 bases left between them. The CDR3 covers 12 residues. The CDR3 reads CASSLEGFGYTF. The CDR3 nucleotides are TGTGCCAGCAGCTTAGAAGGGTTTGGCTACACCTTC.

The chain recombines TRBV28 with TRBJ1-5; D gene uncertain. V was clipped by 7 bases and J by 0 bases, with 10 bases between them. The CDR3 totals 14 residues. Per germline, CDR1 MDHEN and CDR2 SYDVKM. The CDR3, as DNA: TGTGCCAGCACCCCTTTGTATAGCAATCAGCCCCAGCATTTT. Protein product: CASTPLYSNQPQHF.

This clone showed up just a few times. The chain uses TRBV28 and TRBJ2-7; D not resolved. The CDR3 runs to 13 residues. Germline values: CDR1 MDHEN, CDR2 SYDVKM. Trimming removed 6 bases at V and 2 bases at J, with 11 bases between. In DNA, the CDR3 is TGTGCCAGCAGCCAAAACCCAACCTACGAGCAGTACTTC. Translation gives CASSQNPTYEQYF.

The V call is TRBV21-1, the J call TRBJ2-5; TRBD2 is the table's D call and was not checked against the DNA. TRBV21-1 is shown as a pseudogene. CDR3 length equals 14 residues. The CDR3 nucleotides read TGTGCCAGCAGCCAGGCAGCGGGCGGGGAGACCCAGTACTTC. Translation: CASSQAAGGETQYF.

Written as DNA, the CDR3 is TGTGCCAGCAGCCAAGGAAACAGGGGGCGTCTTCAGCCCCAGCATTTT. Its protein product is CASSQGNRGRLQPQHF. The gene calls are TRBV3-1 (or the pseudogene TRBV3-2) and TRBJ1-5, with 9 bases lining up with TRBD1. The CDR3 contains 16 residues. Germline loops: CDR1 LGHDT, CDR2 YNNKEL (reference sequence). V lost 1 base and J lost 6; bases outside the gene matches: 7.

This clone was seen only once. The chain uses TRBV5-1 and TRBJ2-1; 8 bases fit TRBD2. There are 13 residues in the CDR3. CDR1 is SGHRS, CDR2 YFSETQ, per germline. V was clipped by 6 bases and J by 7 bases; unmatched bases: 6. The CDR3 nucleotides read TGCGCCAGCAATAGAGCGGGAGTAAATGAGCAGTTCTTC. Translating gives CASNRAGVNEQFF.

V gene TRBV23-1 combines with J gene TRBJ1-5; weak D call: TRBD1 (6 bases). TRBV23-1 belongs to the ORF category, with a function that is uncertain. CDR3 size: 18 residues. The germline V and J ends were trimmed by 0 bases and 2 bases, with 17 bases remaining between them. CDR3 DNA: TGCGCCAGCAGTCAATCGTCCCCCCAGGGGAAGTGCAATCAGCCCCAGCATTTT. This codes for CASSQSSPQGKCNQPQHF.

The chain couples TRBV10-3 to TRBJ1-5; D perhaps matches TRBD1 (5 bases). Germline values: CDR1 ENHRY, CDR2 SYGVKD. This CDR3 spans 16 amino acids. V lost 6 bases and J 5 bases, leaving 20 bases between the germline ends. CDR3: CAISPGEGGTHQPQHF. The CDR3 DNA sequence: TGTGCCATCAGCCCGGGGGAGGGAGGGACCCATCAGCCCCAGCATTTT.

The genes are TRBV6-5 and TRBJ2-3; 8 nucleotides match TRBD2. From germline, CDR1 is MNHEY and CDR2 SVGAGI. V trimming: 5 bases; J trimming: 3 bases; junction bases outside the gene matches: 7. The CDR3 is made up of 15 amino acids. The CDR3 coding sequence is TGTGCCAGCAGTAGCGGGGGTATGGGAACAGATACGCAGTATTTT. Translation: CASSSGGMGTDTQYF.

The chain combines TRBV9 with TRBJ1-2, with TRBD1 matching 9 bases. CDR1 and CDR2 (germline): SGDLS, YYNGEE. The J segment lost 8 bases and the V segment lost 1 base, leaving 6 bases of the junction unmatched. The CDR3 consists of 14 residues. The CDR3: CASSVNRDRDGYTF. CDR3 coding DNA: TGTGCCAGCAGCGTAAACCGGGACAGGGACGGCTACACCTTC.

The table lists this clone with a count of one. The chain has TRBV18 and TRBJ1-4; 8 positions match TRBD1. The CDR3 is 15 residues long. Germline V lookup: CDR1 KGHSH, CDR2 LQKENI. V dropped 0 bases and J dropped 7; count of bases not matched to a gene: 4. The CDR3: CASSPPQGAGEKLFF. DNA for the CDR3: TGTGCCAGCTCACCACCGCAGGGGGCGGGTGAAAAACTGTTTTTT.

The chain has TRBV6-1 and TRBJ2-1; a possible D gene is TRBD2 (5 bases). Trimming cost V 8 bases and J 7 bases, with 18 bases left between them. Germline V gene data show CDR1 as MNHNS and CDR2 as SASEGT. This CDR3 is built from 14 residues. The CDR3 sequence: CASDTQTSGNEQFF. The CDR3 nucleotides read TGTGCCAGCGACACCCAGACCTCGGGGAATGAGCAGTTCTTC.

The rearrangement links TRBV7-5 to TRBJ2-1; the table's D gene call, TRBD1, was not cross checked with the DNA. TRBV7-5 is listed as a pseudogene. The CDR3 length is 13 residues. The CDR3 DNA reads as TGTGCCAGAAGCTTAGGGATCCGACAGCCACGGTTCTTC. It encodes CARSLGIRQPRFF.

This clone was counted between two and nine times. CDR3 in amino acids: CASARTGGYEAFF. The CDR3 nucleotides are TGTGCCAGCGCGAGGACAGGGGGTTATGAAGCTTTCTTT. This chain joins TRBV6-5 and TRBJ1-1; TRBD1 agrees at 10 bases. The ends lost 8 bases at V and 7 bases at J; junction bases unmatched: 7. This CDR3 has 13 amino acids. Germline V gives CDR1 MNHEY, CDR2 SVGAGI.

The CDR3 here is CASSQVQGSNLIWVEKLFF. The CDR3 bases are TGTGCCAGCAGCCAAGTGCAGGGGTCGAACCTAATATGGGTTGAAAAACTGTTTTTT. The chain is built from TRBV3-1 (or the pseudogene TRBV3-2) and TRBJ1-4, with a tentative D call TRBD1 (6 bases). This CDR3 is 19 amino acids long. With 1 base removed from V and 7 bases from J, the gap between germline ends came to 25 bases. Looked up from germline, CDR1 is LGHDT and CDR2 is YNNKEL (reference sequence).

The rearrangement links TRBV5-4 to TRBJ2-1, with 8 positions matching TRBD1. This CDR3 has 14 residues. Germline CDR1 is SGHNT and CDR2 is YYREEE (reference sequence). V shed 4 bases, J shed 9 bases, and the junction held 9 bases outside the gene matches. CDR3 nucleotides: TGTGCCAGCAGCAGAGTGGACAGGGTGTTTGAGCAGTTCTTC. Protein sequence: CASSRVDRVFEQFF. Based on the CDR3 plus reference TRBV5-4 and TRBJ2-1, the full variable domain is ETGVTQSPTHLIKTRGQQVTLRCSSQSGHNTVSWYQQALGQGPQFIFQYYREEENGRGNFPPRFSGLQFPNYSSELNVNALELDDSALYLCASSRVDRVFEQFFGPGTRLTVL.

J is TRBJ2-1 and V is TRBV5-3; 14 bases match TRBD2. TRBV5-3 is placed among ORFs of uncertain function. The CDR3 totals 23 residues. With 4 bases clipped from V and 3 bases from J, the junction kept 24 bases outside the gene matches. DNA of the CDR3: TGTGCCAGAAGCCCCCGGGGGGGTCCCCAGGGACTAGCGGGAGAGGGCGGCTACAATGAGCAGTTCTTC. As protein: CARSPRGGPQGLAGEGGYNEQFF.

This chain connects TRBV7-9 to TRBJ2-3, with TRBD1 matching 7 bases. Trimming cost V 4 bases and J 2 bases; bases outside gene matches: 6. This CDR3 region has 15 residues. Germline V gene sequence: CDR1 SEHNR, CDR2 FQNEAQ (reference sequence). The CDR3 bases are TGTGCCAGCAGCTCCCGGGACAGACTCACAGATACGCAGTATTTT. Amino acid sequence: CASSSRDRLTDTQYF.

The chain has TRBV27 and TRBJ2-3; D not certain. This CDR3 is built from 14 residues. Germline CDR1 and CDR2: MNHEY and SMNVEV (reference sequence). V lost 2 bases and J lost 1, with 7 bases in between. The CDR3 nucleotides read TGTGCCAGCAGTTTAAGGCAGGGCACAGATACGCAGTATTTT. Translating it yields CASSLRQGTDTQYF.